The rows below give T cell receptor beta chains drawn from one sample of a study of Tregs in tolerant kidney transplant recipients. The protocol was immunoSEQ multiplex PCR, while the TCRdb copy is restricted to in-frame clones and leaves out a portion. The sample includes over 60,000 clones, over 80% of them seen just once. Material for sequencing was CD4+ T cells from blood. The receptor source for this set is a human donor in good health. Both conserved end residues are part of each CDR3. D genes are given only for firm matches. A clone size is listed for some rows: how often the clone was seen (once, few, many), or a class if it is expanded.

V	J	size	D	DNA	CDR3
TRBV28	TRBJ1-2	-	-	TGTGCCAGCAGTACTCATCCTGGTTATGGCTACACCTTC	CASSTHPGYGYTF
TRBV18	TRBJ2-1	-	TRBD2	TGTGCCAGCTCACCACGTGCGGGAGGGCCTGTGGATGAGCAGTTCTTC	CASSPRAGGPVDEQFF
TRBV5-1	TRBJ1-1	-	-	TGCGCCAGCAGCTCTACAGGGACGAACACTGAAGCTTTCTTT	CASSSTGTNTEAFF
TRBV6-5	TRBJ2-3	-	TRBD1	TGTGCCAGCAGTTACTCGACTCAGGGGGCTCCCGCGTATTTT	CASSYSTQGAPAYF
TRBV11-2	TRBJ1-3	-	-	TGTGCCAGCAGCTTAGGAGATCGGCCCCGCTCTGGAAACACCATATATTTT	CASSLGDRPRSGNTIYF
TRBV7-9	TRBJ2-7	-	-	TGTGCCAGCAGCCCAGGGACTTCATCCTACGAGCAGTACTTC	CASSPGTSSYEQYF
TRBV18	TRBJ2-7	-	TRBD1	TGTGCCAGCTCCCTCGACAGGGGACACGAGCAGTACTTC	CASSLDRGHEQYF
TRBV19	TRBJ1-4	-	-	TGTGCCAGCCAAGATCCGTTACGGAATGAAAAACTGTTTTTT	CASQDPLRNEKLFF
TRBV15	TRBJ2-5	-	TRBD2	TGTGCCACCAGCAGAGATTGGACTAGCTCGGAGACCCAGTACTTC	CATSRDWTSSETQYF
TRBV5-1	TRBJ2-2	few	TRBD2	TGCGCCAGCAGCTTTCGGGCGGGGGACACCGGGGAGCTGTTTTTT	CASSFRAGDTGELFF
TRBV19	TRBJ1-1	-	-	TGTGCCAGTAGTATAGCCAGGGACACTGAAGCTTTCTTT	CASSIARDTEAFF
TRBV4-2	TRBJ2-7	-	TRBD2	TGTGCCAGCAGCCCTACGGCCACGGGAGGGCCGTCCTACGAGCAGTACTTC	CASSPTATGGPSYEQYF
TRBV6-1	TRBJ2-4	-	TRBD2	TGTGCCAGCAGTGGACTAGCGGGGGGCCCGCTAGCCAAAAACATTCAGTACTTC	CASSGLAGGPLAKNIQYF
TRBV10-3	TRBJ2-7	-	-	TGTGCCATCAGTGACGCGGGGAGCTACGAGCAGTACTTC	CAISDAGSYEQYF
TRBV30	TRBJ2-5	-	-	TGTGCCTGGAGTGTACGAGAGACCCAGTACTTC	CAWSVRETQYF
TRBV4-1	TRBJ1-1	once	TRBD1	TGCGCCAGCAGCCGTTCGGGGGGGACAGGGAACACTGAAGCTTTCTTT	CASSRSGGTGNTEAFF
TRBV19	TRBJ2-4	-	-	TGTGCCAGTAGAACAGGGGACTATGGCATTCAGTACTTC	CASRTGDYGIQYF
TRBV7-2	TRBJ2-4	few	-	TGTGCCAGCAGCTTAGTGCGAGGCCAAAACATTCAGTACTTC	CASSLVRGQNIQYF
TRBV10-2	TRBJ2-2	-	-	TGCGCCAGCAGTGGAGGAGGGGAGAACACCGGGGAGCTGTTTTTT	CASSGGGENTGELFF
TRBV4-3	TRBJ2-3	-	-	TGCGCCAGCAGCCAAGGGCCCGGATTAGATACGCAGTATTTT	CASSQGPGLDTQYF
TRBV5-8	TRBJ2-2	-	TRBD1	TGTGCCAGCAGCTTGGGACAGGGGGCTACGACCGGGGAGCTGTTTTTT	CASSLGQGATTGELFF
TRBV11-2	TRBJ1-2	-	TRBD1	TGTGCCAGCAGCTTAGGGAGGGACAGGGGTTACTATGGCTACACCTTC	CASSLGRDRGYYGYTF
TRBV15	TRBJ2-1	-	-	TGTGCCACCAGCACCTTCCTACAGGGTTACAATGAGCAGTTCTTC	CATSTFLQGYNEQFF
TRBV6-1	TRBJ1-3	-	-	TGTGCCAGCAGCGGGAGCAGGGGAAACACCATATATTTT	CASSGSRGNTIYF
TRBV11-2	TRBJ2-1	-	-	TGTGCCAGCAGCTTAAGGCGGGGAGACTACAATGAGCAGTTCTTC	CASSLRRGDYNEQFF
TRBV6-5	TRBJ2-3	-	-	TGTGCCACCACCCCCACCCAGCGAAGCACAGATACGCAGTATTTT	CATTPTQRSTDTQYF
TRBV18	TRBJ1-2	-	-	TGTGCCAGCTCACCATCCGAGAGCAACTATGGCTACACCTTC	CASSPSESNYGYTF
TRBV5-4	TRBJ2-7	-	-	TGTGCCAGCAGCCCTAGGAGCTCCTACGAGCAGTACTTC	CASSPRSSYEQYF
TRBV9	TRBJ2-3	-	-	TGTGCCAGCAGCCTGGGGGGCACAGATACGCAGTATTTT	CASSLGGTDTQYF
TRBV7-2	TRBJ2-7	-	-	TGTGCCAGCAGCTGGATGGGGAAGCAGTACTTC	CASSWMGKQYF
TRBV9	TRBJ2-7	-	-	TGTGCCAGCAGCCCTAGTAACCGGGTGGGCCGACTAAGCTTC	CASSPSNRVGRLSF
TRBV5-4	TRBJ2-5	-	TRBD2	TGTGCCAGCAGTCCTGGGACTAGCCCCCTAACAGAGACCCAGTACTTC	CASSPGTSPLTETQYF
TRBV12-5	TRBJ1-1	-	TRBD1	TGTGCTAGTGGTTCGATGACAGGGGCGAACACTGAAGCTTTCTTT	CASGSMTGANTEAFF
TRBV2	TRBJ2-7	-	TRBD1	TGTGCCAGCAGTGGGGGACAGAGGAAGTACTTC	CASSGGQRKYF
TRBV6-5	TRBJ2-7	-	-	TGTGCCAGCAGTTACTCGGGATCTTCCTACGAGCAGTACTTC	CASSYSGSSYEQYF
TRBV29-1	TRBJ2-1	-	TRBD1	TGCAGCGTCGGACAGGGGAATGAGCAGTTCTTC	CSVGQGNEQFF